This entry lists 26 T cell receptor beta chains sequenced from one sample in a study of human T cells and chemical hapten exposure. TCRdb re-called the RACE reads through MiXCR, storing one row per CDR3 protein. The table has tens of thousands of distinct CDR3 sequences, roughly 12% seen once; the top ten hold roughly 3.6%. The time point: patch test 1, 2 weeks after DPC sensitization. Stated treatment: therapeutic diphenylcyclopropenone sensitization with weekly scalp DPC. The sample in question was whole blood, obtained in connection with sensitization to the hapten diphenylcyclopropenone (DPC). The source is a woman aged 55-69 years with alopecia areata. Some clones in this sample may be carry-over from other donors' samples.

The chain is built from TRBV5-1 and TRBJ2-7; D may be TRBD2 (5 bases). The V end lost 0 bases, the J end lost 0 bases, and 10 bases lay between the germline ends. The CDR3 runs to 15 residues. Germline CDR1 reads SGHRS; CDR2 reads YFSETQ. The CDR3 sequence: CASSLDDYSSYEQYF. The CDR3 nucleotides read TGCGCCAGCAGCTTGGACGACTATAGCTCCTACGAGCAGTACTTC.

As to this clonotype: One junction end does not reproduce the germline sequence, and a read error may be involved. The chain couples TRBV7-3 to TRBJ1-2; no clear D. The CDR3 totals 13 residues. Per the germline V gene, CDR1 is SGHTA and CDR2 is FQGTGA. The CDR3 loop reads CASSLTESRGYTF. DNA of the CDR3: TGTGCCAGCAGCCTAACCGAATCGCGGGGCTACACCTTC.

The CDR3 DNA is TGCGCCAGCAGTCAAAGCTCCGGGGGGAGCACAGATACGCAGTATTTT. Translation: CASSQSSGGSTDTQYF. The V gene is TRBV23-1, the J gene TRBJ2-3, with 7 nucleotides matching TRBD2. TRBV23-1 is sorted into the ORF group, with uncertain function. The length of the CDR3 is 16 residues. The J segment lost 0 bases and the V segment lost 2 bases, leaving 5 bases of the junction unmatched.

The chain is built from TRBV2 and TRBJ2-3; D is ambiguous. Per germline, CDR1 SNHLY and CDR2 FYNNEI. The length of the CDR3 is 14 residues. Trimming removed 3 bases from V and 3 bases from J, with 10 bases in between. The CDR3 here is CASSDLSPTDTQYF. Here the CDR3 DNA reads TGTGCCAGCAGTGACTTGTCTCCTACAGATACGCAGTATTTT.

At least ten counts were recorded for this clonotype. The CDR3 DNA is TGTGCCAGCAGTGATGGAGGCGGGACAGATACGCAGTATTTT. The encoded protein is CASSDGGGTDTQYF. V is TRBV2 and J is TRBJ2-3; D might be TRBD2 (5 bases). CDR3 length equals 14 residues. V lost 3 bases to trimming and J lost 3 bases, with 10 bases between them. CDR1 SNHLY and CDR2 FYNNEI come from the germline V gene.

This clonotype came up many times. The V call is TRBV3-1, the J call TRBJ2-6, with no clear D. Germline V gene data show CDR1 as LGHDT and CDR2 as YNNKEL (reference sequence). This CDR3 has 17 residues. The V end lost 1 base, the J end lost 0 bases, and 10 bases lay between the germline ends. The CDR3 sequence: CASSQVVYPSGANVLTF. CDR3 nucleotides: TGTGCCAGCAGCCAAGTTGTGTATCCCTCTGGGGCCAACGTCCTGACTTTC.

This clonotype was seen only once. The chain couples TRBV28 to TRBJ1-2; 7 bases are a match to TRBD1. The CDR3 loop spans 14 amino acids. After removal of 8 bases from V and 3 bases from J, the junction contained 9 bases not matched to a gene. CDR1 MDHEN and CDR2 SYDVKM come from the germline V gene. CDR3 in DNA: TGTGCCAGCCGACCGGGACAGATGTACTATGGCTACACCTTC. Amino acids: CASRPGQMYYGYTF.

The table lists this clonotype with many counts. The chain's CDR3 is CASGMGQGPYEQYF. CDR3 in DNA: TGCGCCAGTGGCATGGGACAGGGCCCCTACGAGCAGTACTTC. The V gene is TRBV5-1, the J gene TRBJ2-7, with TRBD1 matching over 9 bases. CDR1 SGHRS and CDR2 YFSETQ come from the germline V gene. V dropped 8 bases and J dropped 2; count of bases not matched to a gene: 8. This CDR3 is built from 14 residues.

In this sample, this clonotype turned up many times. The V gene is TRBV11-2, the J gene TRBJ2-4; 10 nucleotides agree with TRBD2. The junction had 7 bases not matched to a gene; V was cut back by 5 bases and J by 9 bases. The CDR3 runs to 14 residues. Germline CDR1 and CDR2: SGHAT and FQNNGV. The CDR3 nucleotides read TGTGCCAGCAGCACCGGGACTAGCGCCTTCATTCAGTACTTC. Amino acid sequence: CASSTGTSAFIQYF.

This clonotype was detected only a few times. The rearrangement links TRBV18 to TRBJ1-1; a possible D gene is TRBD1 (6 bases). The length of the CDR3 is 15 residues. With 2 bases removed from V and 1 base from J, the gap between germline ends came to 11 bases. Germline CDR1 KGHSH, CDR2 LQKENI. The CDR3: CASSPSRTANTEAFF. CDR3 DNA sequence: TGTGCCAGCTCACCATCTAGGACAGCGAACACTGAAGCTTTCTTT.

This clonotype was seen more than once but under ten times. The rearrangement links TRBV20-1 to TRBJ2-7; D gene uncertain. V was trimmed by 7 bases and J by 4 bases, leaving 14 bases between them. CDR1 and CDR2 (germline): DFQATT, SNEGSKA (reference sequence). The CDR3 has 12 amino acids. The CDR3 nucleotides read TGCAGTGTCCGAAGATGGGGATACGAGCAGTACTTC. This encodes CSVRRWGYEQYF.

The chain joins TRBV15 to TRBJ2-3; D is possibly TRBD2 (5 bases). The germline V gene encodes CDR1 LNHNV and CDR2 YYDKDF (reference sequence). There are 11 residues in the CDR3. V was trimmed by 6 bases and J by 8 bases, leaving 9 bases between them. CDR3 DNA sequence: TGTGCCACCAGGGACGGGGTTACGCAGTATTTT. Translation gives CATRDGVTQYF.

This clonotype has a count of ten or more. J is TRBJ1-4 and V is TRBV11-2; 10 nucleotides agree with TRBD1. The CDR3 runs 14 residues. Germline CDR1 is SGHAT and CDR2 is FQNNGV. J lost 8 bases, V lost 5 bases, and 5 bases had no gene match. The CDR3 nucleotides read TGTGCCAGCAGCGCGGGACAGGGGAACGAAAAACTGTTTTTT. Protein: CASSAGQGNEKLFF.

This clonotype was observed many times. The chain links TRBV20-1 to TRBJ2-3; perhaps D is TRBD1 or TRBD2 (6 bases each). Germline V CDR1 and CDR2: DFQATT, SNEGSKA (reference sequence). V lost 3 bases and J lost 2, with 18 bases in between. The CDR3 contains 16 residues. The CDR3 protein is CSASFGGRGLTDTQYF. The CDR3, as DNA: TGCAGTGCTAGCTTTGGGGGGCGGGGTCTCACAGATACGCAGTATTTT.

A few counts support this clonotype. This CDR3 reads CSARVVGGTQPQHF. DNA of the CDR3: TGCAGTGCTAGAGTGGTAGGCGGGACTCAGCCCCAGCATTTT. The V call is TRBV20-1, the J call TRBJ1-5; D perhaps matches TRBD1 (5 bases). CDR1 and CDR2 from the germline V gene are DFQATT and SNEGSKA (reference sequence). This CDR3 region has 14 residues. The V and J ends lost 1 base and 6 bases respectively, with 13 bases between them.

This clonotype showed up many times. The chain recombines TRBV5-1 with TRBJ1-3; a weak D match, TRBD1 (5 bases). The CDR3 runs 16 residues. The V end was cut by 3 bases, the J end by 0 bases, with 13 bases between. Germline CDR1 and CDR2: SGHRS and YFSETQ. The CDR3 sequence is CASSWGPGPSGNTIYF. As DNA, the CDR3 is TGCGCCAGCAGCTGGGGACCCGGGCCCTCTGGAAACACCATATATTTT.

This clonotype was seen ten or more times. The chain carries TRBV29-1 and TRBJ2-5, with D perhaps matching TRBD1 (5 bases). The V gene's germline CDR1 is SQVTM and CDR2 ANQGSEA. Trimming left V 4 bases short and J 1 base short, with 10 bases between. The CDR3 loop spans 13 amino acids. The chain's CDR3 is CSVVRGLQETQYF. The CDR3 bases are TGCAGCGTTGTAAGGGGTCTCCAAGAGACCCAGTACTTC.

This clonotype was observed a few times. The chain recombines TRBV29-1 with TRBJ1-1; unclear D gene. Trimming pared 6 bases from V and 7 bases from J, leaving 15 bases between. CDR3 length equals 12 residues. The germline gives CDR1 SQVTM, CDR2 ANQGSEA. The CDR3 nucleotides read TGCAGCGTATCCACAATCCGGGGTGAAGCTTTCTTT. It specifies CSVSTIRGEAFF.

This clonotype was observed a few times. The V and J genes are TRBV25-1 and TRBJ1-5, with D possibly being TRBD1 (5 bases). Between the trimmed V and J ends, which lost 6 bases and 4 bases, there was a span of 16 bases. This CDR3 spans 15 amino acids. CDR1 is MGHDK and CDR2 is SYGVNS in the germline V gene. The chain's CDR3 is CASSNLGAANQPQHF. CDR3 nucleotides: TGTGCCAGCAGCAACCTTGGGGCTGCAAATCAGCCCCAGCATTTT.

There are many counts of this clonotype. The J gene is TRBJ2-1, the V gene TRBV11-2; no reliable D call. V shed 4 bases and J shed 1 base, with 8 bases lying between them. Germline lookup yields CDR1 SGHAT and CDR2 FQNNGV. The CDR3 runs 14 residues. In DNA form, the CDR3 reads TGTGCCAGCAGCTCCCTTGCGTCCTACAATGAGCAGTTCTTC. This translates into CASSSLASYNEQFF.

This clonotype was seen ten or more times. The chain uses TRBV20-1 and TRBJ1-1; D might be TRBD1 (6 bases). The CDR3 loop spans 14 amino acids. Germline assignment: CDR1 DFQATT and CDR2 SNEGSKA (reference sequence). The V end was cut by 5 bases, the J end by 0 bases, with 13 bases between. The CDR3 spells CSARPGHVNTEAFF. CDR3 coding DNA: TGCAGTGCTCGGCCGGGACACGTGAACACTGAAGCTTTCTTT.

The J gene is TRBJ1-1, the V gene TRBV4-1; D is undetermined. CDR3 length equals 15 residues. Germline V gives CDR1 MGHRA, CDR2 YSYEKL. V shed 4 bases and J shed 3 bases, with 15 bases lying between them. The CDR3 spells CASSPGRTSHTEAFF. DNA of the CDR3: TGCGCCAGCAGCCCCGGACGGACGTCGCACACTGAAGCTTTCTTT.

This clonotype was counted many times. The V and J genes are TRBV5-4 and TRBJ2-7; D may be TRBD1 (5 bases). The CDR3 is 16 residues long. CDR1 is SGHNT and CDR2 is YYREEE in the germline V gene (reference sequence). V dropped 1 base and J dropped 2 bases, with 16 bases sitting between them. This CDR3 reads CASSLPRTGLPYEQYF. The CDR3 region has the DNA TGTGCCAGCAGCTTGCCCCGAACAGGCTTGCCCTACGAGCAGTACTTC. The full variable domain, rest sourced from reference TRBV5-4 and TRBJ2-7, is ETGVTQSPTHLIKTRGQQVTLRCSSQSGHNTVSWYQQALGQGPQFIFQYYREEENGRGNFPPRFSGLQFPNYSSELNVNALELDDSALYLCASSLPRTGLPYEQYFGPGTRLTVT.

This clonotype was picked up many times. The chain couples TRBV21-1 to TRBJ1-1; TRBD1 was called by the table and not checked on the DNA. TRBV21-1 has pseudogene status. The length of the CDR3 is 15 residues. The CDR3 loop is CASSPDRDREAEAFF. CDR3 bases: TGTGCCAGCAGCCCCGACCGGGACAGGGAGGCTGAAGCTTTCTTT.

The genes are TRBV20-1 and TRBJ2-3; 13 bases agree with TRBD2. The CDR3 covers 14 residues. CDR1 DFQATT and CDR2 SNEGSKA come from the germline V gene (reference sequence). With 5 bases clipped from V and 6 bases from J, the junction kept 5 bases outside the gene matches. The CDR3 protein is CSAPGLAGADTQYF. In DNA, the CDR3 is TGCAGTGCTCCTGGACTAGCGGGGGCCGATACGCAGTATTTT.

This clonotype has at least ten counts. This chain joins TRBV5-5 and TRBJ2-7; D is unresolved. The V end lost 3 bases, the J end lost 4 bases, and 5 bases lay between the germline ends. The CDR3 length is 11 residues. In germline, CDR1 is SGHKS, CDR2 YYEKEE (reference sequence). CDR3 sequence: CASSSRYEQYF. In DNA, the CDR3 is TGTGCCAGCAGCTCCAGGTACGAGCAGTACTTC.